These 22 T cell receptor beta chains were all obtained from the same sample, sequenced in a study of shared clonotypes between healthy human individuals. Profiled with immunoSEQ multiplex PCR; TCRdb holds only in-frame clones, not every one. Of hundreds of thousands of clones listed, around 81% are singletons. Sample: PBMCs. The receptors shown here come from a woman between 35 and 50 years old in good health. Some clones in this sample may be carry-over from other donors' samples.

The chain uses TRBV29-1 and TRBJ2-1; 12 nucleotides agree with TRBD2. Germline V gene lookup returns CDR1 SQVTM and CDR2 ANQGSEA. This CDR3 has 15 residues. After removal of 1 base from V and 4 bases from J, the junction contained 2 bases not matched to a gene. CDR3 sequence (DNA): TGCAGCGTTGAAGGAGGACTAGCGGGGTACAATGAGCAGTTCTTC. As protein: CSVEGGLAGYNEQFF.

The rearrangement uses TRBV5-1 and TRBJ2-1; D perhaps matches TRBD2 (5 bases). Per germline, CDR1 SGHRS and CDR2 YFSETQ. Trimming stripped 4 bases from V and 6 bases from J, with 11 bases between. This CDR3 contains 13 residues. CDR3 protein: CASSRGAPNEQFF. The CDR3 DNA sequence: TGCGCCAGCAGCCGGGGAGCGCCCAATGAGCAGTTCTTC.

The V and J genes are TRBV28 and TRBJ1-6, with 7 positions matching TRBD1. V lost 9 bases to trimming and J lost 6 bases; unmatched junction nucleotides: 8. In germline, CDR1 is MDHEN, CDR2 SYDVKM. The CDR3 has 14 amino acids. The chain's CDR3 is CASFPGQTNSPLHF. CDR3 nucleotide sequence: TGTGCCAGTTTCCCGGGACAGACTAATTCACCCCTCCACTTT.

The gene calls are TRBV5-1 and TRBJ1-1, with a tentative D call TRBD1 (6 bases). This CDR3 has 14 amino acids. V was cut by 7 bases and J by 0 bases, with 13 bases left in between. The germline CDR1 and CDR2 sequences are SGHRS and YFSETQ. The CDR3 region is CASGSQGMNTEAFF. In nucleotides, the CDR3 is TGCGCCAGCGGGTCTCAGGGGATGAACACTGAAGCTTTCTTT.

The chain recombines TRBV7-2 with TRBJ2-2; D may be TRBD1 (5 bases). The length of the CDR3 is 17 residues. V was cut by 0 bases and J by 2 bases, with 13 bases left in between. Germline loops: CDR1 SGHTA, CDR2 FQGNSA. As DNA, the CDR3 is TGTGCCAGCAGCTTAGCGATAGGGGTCCCTAACACCGGGGAGCTGTTTTTT. Translating it yields CASSLAIGVPNTGELFF.

Concerning this clone: This likely reflects a read error, since a far larger clone is one base away. The rearrangement uses TRBV30 and TRBJ1-1; D perhaps matches TRBD1 (6 bases). The CDR3 runs to 14 residues. The V gene's germline CDR1 is GTSNPN and CDR2 SVGIG (reference sequence). V dropped 6 bases and J dropped 1 base, with 15 bases sitting between them. The CDR3 DNA reads TGTGCCTGTAAAGCGGGACATCGGAACACTGAAGCTTTCTTT. Translating gives CACKAGHRNTEAFF.

This clone came up once. V and J are TRBV27 and TRBJ2-7; TRBD1 agrees at 9 bases. J was trimmed by 0 bases and V by 2 bases; bases with no gene match: 2. The CDR3 extends over 15 amino acids. Germline assignment: CDR1 MNHEY and CDR2 SMNVEV (reference sequence). This CDR3 is CASSLRTGVSYEQYF. CDR3 DNA sequence: TGTGCCAGCAGTTTACGGACAGGGGTCTCCTACGAGCAGTACTTC.

The sample holds one count of this clone. The V call is TRBV30, the J call TRBJ1-5; D unresolved. CDR1 and CDR2 (germline): GTSNPN, SVGIG (reference sequence). Trimming left V 5 bases short and J 6 bases short, with 8 bases between. The CDR3 runs to 11 residues. The CDR3 DNA is TGTGCCTGGGGTGCGGGTCAGCCCCAGCATTTT. Amino acids: CAWGAGQPQHF.

This chain connects TRBV11-3 to TRBJ2-1, with D perhaps matching TRBD1 (6 bases). This CDR3 is built from 12 residues. V lost 6 bases, J lost 7 bases, and 10 bases lay in between. The germline CDR1 and CDR2 sequences are SGHNT and YENEEA. CDR3 sequence (DNA): TGTGCCAGCAGTCCCGGACAGAATGAGCAGTTCTTC. This translates into CASSPGQNEQFF.

The chain employs TRBV7-9 and TRBJ1-4, with D uncertain. V lost 5 bases to trimming and J lost 7 bases, with 23 bases between them. The CDR3 spans 17 residues. Germline V gene data show CDR1 as SEHNR and CDR2 as FQNEAQ (reference sequence). The CDR3 spells CASSTSYSGVAFEKLFF. CDR3 nucleotides: TGTGCCAGCAGCACCTCGTACTCCGGGGTTGCCTTTGAAAAACTGTTTTTT.

A word on this clone: In the same sample, other DNA sequences code for this CDR3. The chain combines TRBV28 with TRBJ2-7; the match to TRBD2 covers 9 bases. This CDR3 region has 12 residues. Germline trimming cut 6 bases from V and 4 bases from J; bases unmatched to any gene: 1. Germline assignment: CDR1 MDHEN and CDR2 SYDVKM. CDR3 residues: CASSLAGYEQYF. The CDR3 nucleotides are TGTGCCAGCAGCCTAGCGGGATACGAGCAGTACTTC.

The rearrangement links TRBV7-3 to TRBJ2-1; maybe TRBD2 (5 bases). Per the germline V gene, CDR1 is SGHTA and CDR2 is FQGTGA. The CDR3 is 13 residues long. The V end lost 5 bases, the J end lost 8 bases, and 13 bases lay between the germline ends. The CDR3 DNA sequence: TGTGCCAGCAGCGCCACTAGAGGTGATGAGCAGTTCTTC. Amino acid sequence: CASSATRGDEQFF. Full variable domain (missing parts from reference TRBV7-3 and TRBJ2-1): GAGVSQTPSNKVTEKGKYVELRCDPISGHTALYWYRQSLGQGPEFLIYFQGTGAADDSGLPNDRFFAVRPEGSVSTLKIQRTERGDSAVYLCASSATRGDEQFFGPGTRLTVL.

The V and J genes are TRBV6-1 and TRBJ2-7; the D gene is possibly TRBD1 (6 bases). The CDR3 totals 14 residues. The ends were cut back, 3 bases at V and 2 bases at J, with 11 bases in the middle. CDR1 is MNHNS and CDR2 is SASEGT in the germline V gene. This CDR3 is CASSELTGPYEQYF. In nucleotides, the CDR3 is TGTGCCAGCAGTGAGCTGACAGGACCCTACGAGCAGTACTTC.

The V and J genes are TRBV19 and TRBJ2-7; TRBD2 is a possible D gene (6 bases). Germline CDR1 is LNHDA and CDR2 is SQIVND (reference sequence). Trimming removed 1 base from V and 4 bases from J, with 14 bases in between. The CDR3 is 15 amino acids. The CDR3 is CASSIVVGGRYEQYF. The CDR3 DNA follows: TGTGCCAGTAGTATAGTTGTAGGAGGGAGGTACGAGCAGTACTTC. The variable domain in full, completed from reference TRBV19 and TRBJ2-7, reads DGGITQSPKYLFRKEGQNVTLSCEQNLNHDAMYWYRQDPGQGLRLIYYSQIVNDFQKGDIAEGYSVSREKKESFPLTVTSAQKNPTAFYLCASSIVVGGRYEQYFGPGTRLTVT.

The genes are TRBV18 and TRBJ1-5; D is possibly TRBD1 (5 bases). V lost 2 bases and J 6 bases, leaving 8 bases between the germline ends. Germline assignment: CDR1 KGHSH and CDR2 LQKENI. This CDR3 contains 13 residues. This CDR3 reads CASSPAGTQPQHF. The CDR3 coding sequence is TGTGCCAGCTCACCAGCAGGGACTCAGCCCCAGCATTTT.

The chain's CDR3 is CASSRTGTSGSILYEQYF. The DNA for the CDR3 is TGTGCCAGCAGTCGCACCGGGACTAGCGGGAGCATTCTCTACGAGCAGTACTTC. This chain links TRBV28 with TRBJ2-7; 14 bases map to TRBD2. The V gene's germline CDR1 is MDHEN and CDR2 SYDVKM. J gave up 3 bases and V 5 bases, and 12 bases lay outside the gene matches. The CDR3 has 18 amino acids.

This chain links TRBV28 with TRBJ2-1; a possible D gene is TRBD1 (5 bases). The CDR3 covers 16 residues. Trimming cost V 6 bases and J 12 bases, with 27 bases left between them. Per germline, CDR1 MDHEN and CDR2 SYDVKM. The CDR3 DNA is TGTGCCAGCAGCCCAGGTAAAGGGGCGGCCTCATTAGTGCAGTTCTTC. Its protein is CASSPGKGAASLVQFF.

The V and J genes are TRBV5-1 and TRBJ1-4, with 9 positions matching TRBD1. Germline values: CDR1 SGHRS, CDR2 YFSETQ. The trim removed 4 bases at V and 7 bases at J, leaving 11 bases unmatched. The CDR3 spans 16 residues. Written as DNA, the CDR3 is TGCGCCAGCAGCGGACCGGGACAGGGAGGGAGTGAAAAACTGTTTTTT. This gives the protein CASSGPGQGGSEKLFF.

This chain joins TRBV5-6 and TRBJ1-1, with D unclear. V was clipped by 0 bases and J by 3 bases, with 6 bases between them. The CDR3 runs 13 residues. Per the germline V gene, CDR1 is SGHDT and CDR2 is YYEEEE. The CDR3 is CASSLGRYTEAFF. The CDR3 DNA follows: TGTGCCAGCAGCTTGGGACGGTACACTGAAGCTTTCTTT. The entire variable domain, with the rest obtained from reference TRBV5-6 and TRBJ1-1, is as follows: DAGVTQSPTHLIKTRGQQVTLRCSPKSGHDTVSWYQQALGQGPQFIFQYYEEEERQRGNFPDRFSGHQFPNYSSELNVNALLLGDSALYLCASSLGRYTEAFFGQGTRLTVV.

This chain connects TRBV2 to TRBJ2-2, with D unclear. V shed 6 bases and J shed 2 bases, with 7 bases lying between them. This CDR3 has 13 amino acids. Germline V gives CDR1 SNHLY, CDR2 FYNNEI. The DNA for the CDR3 is TGTGCCAGCAGCTGGGATAACACCGGGGAGCTGTTTTTT. Encoded protein: CASSWDNTGELFF.

A few counts support this clone. The genes are TRBV18 and TRBJ1-1; no reliable D call. The germline V gene has CDR1 KGHSH and CDR2 LQKENI. V was cut by 3 bases and J by 1 base, with 12 bases left in between. This CDR3 is 15 amino acids long. In DNA form, the CDR3 reads TGTGCCAGCTCACCCCCCGGCTCTGCGAACACTGAAGCTTTCTTT. Amino acids: CASSPPGSANTEAFF. The full variable domain, in which reference TRBV18 and TRBJ1-1 provide the parts outside the CDR3, is NAGVMQNPRHLVRRRGQEARLRCSPMKGHSHVYWYRQLPEEGLKFMVYLQKENIIDESGMPKERFSAEFPKEGPSILRIQQVVRGDSAAYFCASSPPGSANTEAFFGQGTRLTVV.

The chain links TRBV2 to TRBJ2-5; D may correspond to TRBD1 or TRBD2 (6 bases each). Germline V gives CDR1 SNHLY, CDR2 FYNNEI. The CDR3 length is 15 residues. Trimming pared 0 bases from V and 5 bases from J, leaving 13 bases between. CDR3 in amino acids: CASSEALGGRETQYF. The CDR3 nucleotides read TGTGCCAGCAGTGAAGCGCTCGGGGGCCGGGAGACCCAGTACTTC.